Each of the 10 T cell receptor beta chains below was sequenced from the same sample in a study of blood T cell repertoires in COVID-19. This table comes from immunoSEQ multiplex PCR, and its TCRdb copy is limited to in-frame clones, with some not included. The sample has some 200,000 clones; 80% to 90% are singletons. The source material was peripheral blood. Receptors originate from a woman in her 70s with COVID-19, enrolled during active disease.

The chain is built from TRBV19 and TRBJ1-2, with a tentative D call TRBD1 (5 bases). Trimming left V 6 bases short and J 2 bases short, with 16 bases between. The CDR3 is made up of 15 amino acids. Germline values: CDR1 LNHDA, CDR2 SQIVND (reference sequence). DNA of the CDR3: TGTGCCAGTAGACGAGGAGGGAAGGGGAACTATGGCTACACCTTC. Its translation is CASRRGGKGNYGYTF.

This clone was seen more than once but under ten times. One junction end disagrees with the germline gene, perhaps due to a read error. The V call is TRBV7-7, the J call TRBJ2-5, with 8 bases fitting TRBD2. The CDR3 has 20 amino acids. The germline CDR1 and CDR2 sequences are SSHAT and FNYEAQ (reference sequence). In nucleotides, the CDR3 is TGTGCTAGCAGCTTAGCTCCCCGGGAGGGCCTACTGGTGGATCAAGAGACCCAGTACTTC. It encodes CASSLAPREGLLVDQETQYF.

J is TRBJ1-4 and V is TRBV13; D unresolved. V was clipped by 4 bases and J by 5 bases, with 11 bases between them. This CDR3 has 14 residues. Germline CDR1 PRHDT, CDR2 FYEKMQ (reference sequence). This CDR3 is CASSSRVLNEKLFF. CDR3 nucleotides: TGTGCCAGCAGCTCCCGGGTTCTAAATGAAAAACTGTTTTTT.

The genes are TRBV3-1 (or the pseudogene TRBV3-2) and TRBJ1-6; perhaps TRBD1 as D (5 bases). Per the germline V gene, CDR1 is LGHDT and CDR2 is YNNKEL (reference sequence). The CDR3 is made up of 16 amino acids. V shed 3 bases and J shed 8 bases, with 17 bases lying between them. CDR3 loop: CASSHDVGHLDSPLHF. For the CDR3, the DNA is TGTGCCAGCAGCCACGACGTAGGACATCTAGATTCACCCCTCCACTTT.

The V call is TRBV7-2, the J call TRBJ2-3; a possible D gene is TRBD2 (5 bases). The germline gives CDR1 SGHTA, CDR2 FQGNSA. CDR3 length equals 14 residues. Trimming removed 2 bases from V and 4 bases from J, with 10 bases in between. CDR3: CASSLSRGSDTQYF. In DNA form, the CDR3 reads TGTGCCAGCAGCTTATCCCGGGGTTCAGATACGCAGTATTTT.

The genes are TRBV20-1 and TRBJ2-3, with no clear D. Germline lookup yields CDR1 DFQATT and CDR2 SNEGSKA (reference sequence). V was shortened by 3 bases and J by 1 base, with 8 bases between the two germline ends. The CDR3 spans 13 residues. DNA of the CDR3: TGCAGTGCTAGTCTAGTCGGCACAGATACGCAGTATTTT. Translated, it gives CSASLVGTDTQYF.

This clone was seen a single time. The rearrangement uses TRBV9 and TRBJ2-1; D remains unclear. There are 14 residues in the CDR3. The germline V gene encodes CDR1 SGDLS and CDR2 YYNGEE. V was cut by 0 bases and J by 6 bases, with 10 bases left in between. The CDR3 DNA reads TGTGCCAGCAGCGTAGTTGGGCAGAGCAATGAGCAGTTCTTC. It yields the protein CASSVVGQSNEQFF.

V is TRBV2 and J is TRBJ2-3; D is uncertain. Germline V gene lookup returns CDR1 SNHLY and CDR2 FYNNEI. V lost 9 bases and J 0 bases, leaving 10 bases between the germline ends. The CDR3 sequence is 13 residues long. For the CDR3, the DNA is TGTGCCAGGAAGTATACTAGCACAGATACGCAGTATTTT. Translated, it gives CARKYTSTDTQYF.

V is TRBV28 and J is TRBJ1-2; 7 nucleotides match TRBD1. This CDR3 has 13 amino acids. V shed 5 bases, J shed 4 bases, and the junction held 4 bases outside the gene matches. From germline, CDR1 is MDHEN and CDR2 SYDVKM. The CDR3 here is CASSLQGIYGYTF. The CDR3 DNA reads TGTGCCAGCAGTCTACAGGGGATCTATGGCTACACCTTC.

Only one count was recorded for this clone. This chain joins TRBV7-6 and TRBJ2-2; possibly TRBD1 for D (5 bases). In germline, CDR1 is SGHVS, CDR2 FNYEAQ. The CDR3 totals 15 residues. Trimming stripped 5 bases from V and 4 bases from J, with 14 bases between. The CDR3 bases are TGTGCCAGCAGCCGAAACGGCAGGGCCACCGGGGAGCTGTTTTTT. It codes for CASSRNGRATGELFF. Variable domain in full (rest from reference TRBV7-6 and TRBJ2-2): GAGVSQSPRYKVTKRGQDVALRCDPISGHVSLYWYRQALGQGPEFLTYFNYEAQQDKSGLPNDRFSAERPEGSISTLTIQRTEQRDSAMYRCASSRNGRATGELFFGEGSRLTVL.